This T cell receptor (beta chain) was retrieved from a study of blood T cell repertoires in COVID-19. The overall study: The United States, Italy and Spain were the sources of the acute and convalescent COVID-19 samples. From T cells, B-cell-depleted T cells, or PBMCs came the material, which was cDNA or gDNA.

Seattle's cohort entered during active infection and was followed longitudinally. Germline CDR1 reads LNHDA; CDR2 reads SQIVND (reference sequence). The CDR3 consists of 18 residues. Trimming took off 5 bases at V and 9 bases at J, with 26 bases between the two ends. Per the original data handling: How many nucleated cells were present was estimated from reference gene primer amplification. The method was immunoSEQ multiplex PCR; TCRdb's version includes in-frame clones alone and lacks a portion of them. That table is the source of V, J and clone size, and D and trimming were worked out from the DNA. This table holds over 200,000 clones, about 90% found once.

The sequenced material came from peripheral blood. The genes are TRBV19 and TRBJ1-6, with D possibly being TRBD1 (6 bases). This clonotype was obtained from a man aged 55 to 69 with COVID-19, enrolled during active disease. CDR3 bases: TGTGCCAGTAGTCACTATAATCTACAGGGTACTCTGGGTTCACCCCTCCACTTT. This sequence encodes CASSHYNLQGTLGSPLHF.